These 24 T cell receptor beta chains share one sample of origin, sequenced in a study of T cell repertoires in cytomegalovirus infection. One entry per CDR3 protein results from TCRdb running MiXCR on the reads. The table has about 330,000 distinct CDR3 sequences, over 7.5% seen once. The sample taken for sequencing was PBMCs. The origin of the receptors is a human donor in good health (CMV status not recorded). Some clones in this sample may be carry-over from other donors' samples.

V gene TRBV10-3 combines with J gene TRBJ2-2; TRBD2 aligns across 7 bases. V shed 4 bases, J shed 1 base, and the junction held 0 bases outside the gene matches. Germline CDR1 reads ENHRY; CDR2 reads SYGVKD. CDR3 length: 14 amino acids. The CDR3 bases are TGTGCCATCAGTGCTAGCGGGAACACCGGGGAGCTGTTTTTT. Amino acids: CAISASGNTGELFF.

There are many counts of this clonotype. The V gene is TRBV28, the J gene TRBJ2-1; 12 bases align to TRBD2. Germline V lookup: CDR1 MDHEN, CDR2 SYDVKM. The CDR3 extends over 16 amino acids. V shed 6 bases, J shed 8 bases, and the junction held 11 bases outside the gene matches. The chain's CDR3 is CASRGDLAGGLHEQFF. The CDR3 nucleotides are TGTGCCAGCAGGGGAGATCTAGCGGGAGGGCTGCATGAGCAGTTCTTC.

This clonotype showed up just a few times. The rearrangement joins TRBV6-1 to TRBJ2-6; possible D gene TRBD1, 6 bases. The length of the CDR3 is 16 residues. With 6 bases removed from V and 2 bases from J, the gap between germline ends came to 14 bases. CDR1 and CDR2 (germline): MNHNS, SASEGT. CDR3 protein: CASRVQGLAGANVLTF. The CDR3 DNA sequence: TGTGCCAGCAGGGTTCAGGGGTTAGCTGGGGCCAACGTCCTGACTTTC.

The chain recombines TRBV15 with TRBJ1-1, with D perhaps TRBD1 (6 bases). The V end was cut by 6 bases, the J end by 0 bases, with 8 bases between. CDR1 is LNHNV and CDR2 is YYDKDF in the germline V gene (reference sequence). CDR3 length: 13 residues. The CDR3 is CATRQGVNTEAFF. The CDR3, as DNA: TGTGCCACCAGACAGGGCGTGAACACTGAAGCTTTCTTT.

The sample holds a few counts of this clonotype. The chain couples TRBV27 to TRBJ1-5, with D maybe TRBD1 (5 bases). The V end was cut by 8 bases, the J end by 7 bases, with 18 bases between. The germline V gene has CDR1 MNHEY and CDR2 SMNVEV (reference sequence). The CDR3 has 14 amino acids. CDR3 DNA sequence: TGTGCCAGCGGCGGACGGGGGGTGGGGCAGCCCCAGCATTTT. It encodes CASGGRGVGQPQHF.

This clonotype was seen more than once but under ten times. This chain joins TRBV15 and TRBJ2-7; D perhaps matches TRBD2 (5 bases). The V end lost 1 base, the J end lost 2 bases, and 15 bases lay between the germline ends. The CDR3 has 16 residues. The germline V gene has CDR1 LNHNV and CDR2 YYDKDF (reference sequence). In DNA form, the CDR3 reads TGTGCCACCAGCAGAGGACGGGAATTGGGGACCTACGAGCAGTACTTC. It translates to CATSRGRELGTYEQYF.

V usage is TRBV10-3 and J usage is TRBJ2-5; 8 bases match TRBD1. The V gene end was trimmed by 6 bases and the J gene end by 1 base; junction bases not matched to a gene: 4. This CDR3 has 14 residues. Germline-derived CDR1 and CDR2 are ENHRY and SYGVKD. CDR3 DNA: TGTGCCATCAGACGAGGACAGGGCCAAGAGACCCAGTACTTC. This gives the protein CAIRRGQGQETQYF.

The V and J genes are TRBV7-9 and TRBJ1-1; tentative D call: TRBD1 (5 bases). Looked up from germline, CDR1 is SEHNR and CDR2 is FQNEAQ (reference sequence). This CDR3 has 17 residues. V lost 5 bases and J lost 4, with 23 bases in between. The CDR3 is CASSPPLQGRRGTEAFF. CDR3 bases: TGTGCCAGCAGCCCGCCGTTGCAGGGCAGGAGAGGCACTGAAGCTTTCTTT.

Concerning this clonotype: Since a much larger clone is just one base distant, this may be a read error. The CDR3 sequence: CASSLGGGSSNQPQQF. The CDR3 DNA reads as TGTGCCAGCAGCTTAGGGGGGGGCTCCAGCAATCAGCCCCAGCAGTTT. This chain connects TRBV7-2 to TRBJ1-5; D is perhaps TRBD1 (6 bases). The CDR3 spans 16 residues. The germline V gene encodes CDR1 SGHTA and CDR2 FQGNSA.

This rearrangement joins TRBV14 to TRBJ1-2; D ambiguous. In germline, CDR1 is SGHDN, CDR2 FVKESK. Trimming removed 0 bases at V and 5 bases at J, with 7 bases between. This CDR3 is built from 13 residues. CDR3 loop: CASSQDHPYGYTF. The CDR3 nucleotides read TGTGCCAGCAGCCAAGACCACCCTTATGGCTACACCTTC.

This clonotype occurred many times. The chain employs TRBV10-3 and TRBJ1-3; D might be TRBD1 (5 bases). The CDR3 has 19 residues. Between the trimmed V and J ends, which lost 6 bases and 0 bases, there was a span of 24 bases. Germline loops: CDR1 ENHRY, CDR2 SYGVKD. CDR3 bases: TGTGCCATCAGGAGATGGGACCGCACCGAGGGCAACTCTGGAAACACCATATATTTT. As protein: CAIRRWDRTEGNSGNTIYF.

The chain couples TRBV27 to TRBJ2-7; D not certain. This CDR3 region has 14 residues. Trimming shortened V by 5 bases and J by 5 bases, and 16 bases separated the two germline ends. Germline CDR1 and CDR2: MNHEY and SMNVEV (reference sequence). CDR3 in amino acids: CASSPGPRVDEQYF. CDR3 DNA: TGTGCCAGCAGTCCCGGGCCACGGGTGGACGAGCAGTACTTC.

This clonotype turned up a few times. The chain joins TRBV6-2 or TRBV6-3 to TRBJ2-2; 9 nucleotides agree with TRBD1. Germline CDR1 is MNHEY and CDR2 is SVGEGT. The CDR3 has 15 amino acids. The V segment lost 5 bases and the J segment 4 bases; nucleotides outside the gene matches: 5. CDR3 bases: TGTGCCAGCAGTCACAGGGGGCTAATCACCGGGGAGCTGTTTTTT. It translates to CASSHRGLITGELFF.

Ten or more counts support this clonotype. V and J are TRBV7-2 and TRBJ2-1; 10 bases are a match to TRBD2. The V gene's germline CDR1 is SGHTA and CDR2 FQGNSA. V was clipped by 0 bases and J by 7 bases; unmatched bases: 9. The CDR3 loop spans 17 amino acids. The CDR3 region is CASSLARPAGGRNEQFF. As DNA, the CDR3 is TGTGCCAGCAGCTTAGCCCGGCCAGCGGGGGGGAGGAATGAGCAGTTCTTC.

The gene calls are TRBV12-3 or TRBV12-4 and TRBJ2-1, with no clear D. V dropped 7 bases and J dropped 0 bases, with 25 bases sitting between them. The CDR3 runs 19 residues. CDR3 nucleotides: TGTGCCAGCACTTCATGGTTAGCAAGCCTAAAGGGCTCCTACAATGAGCAGTTCTTC. Protein sequence: CASTSWLASLKGSYNEQFF.

In its sample, this clonotype was seen a few times. This chain uses TRBV24-1 with TRBJ2-7; 12 nucleotides line up with TRBD1. The CDR3 loop spans 13 amino acids. After removal of 7 bases from V and 5 bases from J, the junction contained 2 bases not matched to a gene. CDR1 is KGHDR and CDR2 is SFDVKD in the germline V gene. In DNA, the CDR3 is TGTGCCACCAGGGGGACAGGGGGCCACGAGCAGTACTTC. Translated: CATRGTGGHEQYF.

The V and J genes are TRBV9 and TRBJ2-7, with 8 bases aligning to TRBD1. V lost 0 bases, J lost 3 bases, and 8 bases stayed unmatched. CDR1 and CDR2 (germline): SGDLS, YYNGEE. The CDR3 sequence is 16 residues long. The CDR3 sequence: CASSVGTGQGRYEQYF. The CDR3 DNA is TGTGCCAGCAGCGTAGGCACCGGACAGGGTCGCTACGAGCAGTACTTC.

This clonotype showed up just a few times. The chain recombines TRBV7-6 with TRBJ2-6, with D perhaps given as TRBD1 or TRBD2 (5 bases each). V was pared by 6 bases and J by 0 bases, with 18 bases between. Germline values: CDR1 SGHVS, CDR2 FNYEAQ. CDR3 length equals 18 residues. Written as DNA, the CDR3 is TGTGCCAGCAGGCAACGGCAGGGAGCTCCCTCTGGGGCCAACGTCCTGACTTTC. As protein: CASRQRQGAPSGANVLTF.

This chain joins TRBV15 and TRBJ1-5; TRBD1 aligns across 11 bases. J was trimmed by 3 bases and V by 3 bases; bases with no gene match: 10. The CDR3 contains 18 residues. CDR1 is LNHNV, CDR2 YYDKDF, per germline (reference sequence). For the CDR3, the DNA is TGTGCCACCAGCAGGTCGGACAGGGGGCGCCGGGACAATCAGCCCCAGCATTTT. This sequence encodes CATSRSDRGRRDNQPQHF. Full variable domain (outside the CDR3, taken from reference TRBV15 and TRBJ1-5): DAMVIQNPRYQVTQFGKPVTLSCSQTLNHNVMYWYQQKSSQAPKLLFHYYDKDFNNEADTPDNFQSRRPNTSFCFLDIRSPGLGDTAMYLCATSRSDRGRRDNQPQHFGDGTRLSIL.

J is TRBJ2-5 and V is TRBV4-2; 14 bases are shared with TRBD2. Unmatched junction bases numbered 8, after V lost 0 bases and J lost 5 bases. From germline, CDR1 is LGHNA and CDR2 YNFKEQ. This CDR3 contains 18 residues. The CDR3 region has the DNA TGTGCCAGCAGCCAAGATGGGACTAGCGGGGGAGGTTGGGAGACCCAGTACTTC. Translation: CASSQDGTSGGGWETQYF.

This clonotype was observed at least ten times. The chain combines TRBV29-1 with TRBJ2-1; D unclear. The length of the CDR3 is 14 residues. The germline V gene encodes CDR1 SQVTM and CDR2 ANQGSEA. Trimming removed 5 bases from V and 9 bases from J, with 20 bases in between. The chain's CDR3 is CSVKQTNPESEQFF. CDR3 in DNA: TGCAGCGTTAAACAGACGAACCCTGAAAGTGAGCAGTTCTTC.

This clonotype appeared a few times. This chain connects TRBV9 to TRBJ2-1; 13 nucleotides match TRBD2. J gave up 4 bases and V 0 bases, and 7 bases lay outside the gene matches. CDR1 is SGDLS and CDR2 is YYNGEE in the germline V gene. The CDR3 runs to 18 residues. CDR3 nucleotide sequence: TGTGCCAGCAGCGTAGGGGTACTAGCGGGGGGGCAATACAATGAGCAGTTCTTC. Encoded protein: CASSVGVLAGGQYNEQFF.

The CDR3 DNA reads TGTGCCAGTAGTACTCACAGGGGGGCAGACACTGAAGCTTTCTTT. As protein: CASSTHRGADTEAFF. The chain is built from TRBV19 and TRBJ1-1; 8 bases are shared with TRBD1. CDR3 length equals 15 residues. Germline-derived CDR1 and CDR2 are LNHDA and SQIVND (reference sequence). V dropped 4 bases and J dropped 3; count of bases not matched to a gene: 7.

This clonotype has at least ten counts. The rearrangement links TRBV7-6 to TRBJ1-4, with D possibly being TRBD1 (5 bases). Trimming pared 1 base from V and 8 bases from J, leaving 17 bases between. This CDR3 has 16 amino acids. Germline CDR1 reads SGHVS; CDR2 reads FNYEAQ. CDR3 sequence: CASSLGSGGRNEKLFF. In DNA, the CDR3 is TGTGCCAGCAGCTTAGGCTCCGGGGGAAGAAACGAAAAACTGTTTTTT. The variable domain in full, completed from reference TRBV7-6 and TRBJ1-4, reads GAGVSQSPRYKVTKRGQDVALRCDPISGHVSLYWYRQALGQGPEFLTYFNYEAQQDKSGLPNDRFSAERPEGSISTLTIQRTEQRDSAMYRCASSLGSGGRNEKLFFGSGTQLSVL.